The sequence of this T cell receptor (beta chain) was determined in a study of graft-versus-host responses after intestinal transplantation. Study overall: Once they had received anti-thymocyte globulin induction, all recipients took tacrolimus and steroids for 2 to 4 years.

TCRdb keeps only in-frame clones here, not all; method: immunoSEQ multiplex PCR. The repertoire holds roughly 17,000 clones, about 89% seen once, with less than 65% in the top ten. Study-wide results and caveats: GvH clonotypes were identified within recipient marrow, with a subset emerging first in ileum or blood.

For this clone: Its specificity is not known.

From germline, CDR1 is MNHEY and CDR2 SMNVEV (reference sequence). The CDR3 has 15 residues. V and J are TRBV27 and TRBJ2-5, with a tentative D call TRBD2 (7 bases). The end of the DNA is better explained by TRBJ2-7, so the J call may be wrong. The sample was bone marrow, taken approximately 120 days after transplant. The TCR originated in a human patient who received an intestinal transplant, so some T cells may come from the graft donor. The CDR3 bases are TGTGCCAGTGCCGCGGAGGGGGGGGGCTCCTACGAGCAGTACTTC. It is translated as CASAAEGGGSYEQYF.